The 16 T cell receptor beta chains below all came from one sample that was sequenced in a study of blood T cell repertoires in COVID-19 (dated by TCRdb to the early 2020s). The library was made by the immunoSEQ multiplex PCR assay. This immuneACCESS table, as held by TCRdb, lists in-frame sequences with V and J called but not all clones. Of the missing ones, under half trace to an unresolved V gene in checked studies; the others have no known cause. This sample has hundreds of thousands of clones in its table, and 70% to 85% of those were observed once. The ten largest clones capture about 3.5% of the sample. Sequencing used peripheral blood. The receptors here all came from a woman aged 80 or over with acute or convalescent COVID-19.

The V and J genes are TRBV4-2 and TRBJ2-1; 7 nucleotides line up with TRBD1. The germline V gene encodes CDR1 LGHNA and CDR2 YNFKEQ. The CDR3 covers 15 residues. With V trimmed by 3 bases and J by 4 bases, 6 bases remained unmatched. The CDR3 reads CASSQVDRAYNEQFF. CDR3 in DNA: TGTGCCAGCAGCCAGGTCGACAGGGCTTACAATGAGCAGTTCTTC.

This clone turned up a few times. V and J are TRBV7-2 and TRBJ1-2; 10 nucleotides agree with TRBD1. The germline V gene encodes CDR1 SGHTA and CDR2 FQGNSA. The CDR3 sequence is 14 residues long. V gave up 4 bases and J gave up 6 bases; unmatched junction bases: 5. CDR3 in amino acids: CASSWGDRGDGYTF. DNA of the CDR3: TGTGCCAGCAGCTGGGGGGACAGGGGAGATGGCTACACCTTC.

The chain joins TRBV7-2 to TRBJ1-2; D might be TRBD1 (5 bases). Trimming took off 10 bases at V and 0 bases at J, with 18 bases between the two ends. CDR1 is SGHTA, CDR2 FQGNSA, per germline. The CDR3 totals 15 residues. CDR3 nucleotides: TGTGCCACCCGGCTTGGGTACAGGACTAACTATGGCTACACCTTC. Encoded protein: CATRLGYRTNYGYTF.

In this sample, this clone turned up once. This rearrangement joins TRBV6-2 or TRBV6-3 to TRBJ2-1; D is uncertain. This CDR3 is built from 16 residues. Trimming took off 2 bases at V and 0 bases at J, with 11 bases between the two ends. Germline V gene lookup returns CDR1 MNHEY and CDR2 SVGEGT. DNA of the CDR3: TGTGCCAGCAGTTACCGAGGCAGAAGCTCCTACAATGAGCAGTTCTTC. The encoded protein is CASSYRGRSSYNEQFF.

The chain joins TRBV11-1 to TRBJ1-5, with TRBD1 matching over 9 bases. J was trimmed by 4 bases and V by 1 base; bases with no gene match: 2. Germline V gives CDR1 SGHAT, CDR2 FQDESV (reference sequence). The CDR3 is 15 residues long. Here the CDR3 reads CASSLGQGVNQPQHF. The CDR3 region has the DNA TGTGCCAGCAGCTTAGGACAGGGGGTTAATCAGCCCCAGCATTTT.

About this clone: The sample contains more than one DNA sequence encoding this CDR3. The CDR3 nucleotides are TGTGCCAGCAGTTACGGGACAGGGCCAACTAACTATGGCTACACCTTC. Translated, it gives CASSYGTGPTNYGYTF. The chain is built from TRBV6-5 and TRBJ1-2; 9 positions match TRBD1. V gave up 2 bases and J gave up 0 bases; unmatched junction bases: 4. This CDR3 comprises 16 residues. CDR1 and CDR2 (germline): MNHEY, SVGAGI.

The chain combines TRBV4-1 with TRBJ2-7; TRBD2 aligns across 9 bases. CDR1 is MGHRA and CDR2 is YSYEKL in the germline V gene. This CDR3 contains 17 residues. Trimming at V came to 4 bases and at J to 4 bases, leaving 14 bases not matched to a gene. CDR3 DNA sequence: TGCGCCAGCAGCCTCAACGACAGGGTAGCGGGAGAATACGAGCAGTACTTC. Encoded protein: CASSLNDRVAGEYEQYF.

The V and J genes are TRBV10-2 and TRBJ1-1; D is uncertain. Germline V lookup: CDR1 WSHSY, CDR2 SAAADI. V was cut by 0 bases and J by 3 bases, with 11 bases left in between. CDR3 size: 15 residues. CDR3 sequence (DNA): TGCGCCAGCAGTGAGTCGGTTTTCGGGGACACTGAAGCTTTCTTT. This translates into CASSESVFGDTEAFF.

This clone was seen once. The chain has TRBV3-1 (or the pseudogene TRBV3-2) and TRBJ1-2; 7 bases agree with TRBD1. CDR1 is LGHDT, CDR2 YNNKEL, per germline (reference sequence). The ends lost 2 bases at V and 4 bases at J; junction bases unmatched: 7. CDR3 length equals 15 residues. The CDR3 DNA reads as TGTGCCAGCAGCCAAAAAACAGGGGTCGTCTATGGCTACACCTTC. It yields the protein CASSQKTGVVYGYTF.

The CDR3 DNA reads as TGTGCCAGCAGTTCTATAGCCTACGAGCAGTACTTC. Amino acid sequence: CASSSIAYEQYF. The chain carries TRBV6-5 and TRBJ2-7; D is unclear. Germline CDR1 and CDR2: MNHEY and SVGAGI. The V end lost 4 bases, the J end lost 2 bases, and 6 bases lay between the germline ends. The CDR3 is made up of 12 amino acids.

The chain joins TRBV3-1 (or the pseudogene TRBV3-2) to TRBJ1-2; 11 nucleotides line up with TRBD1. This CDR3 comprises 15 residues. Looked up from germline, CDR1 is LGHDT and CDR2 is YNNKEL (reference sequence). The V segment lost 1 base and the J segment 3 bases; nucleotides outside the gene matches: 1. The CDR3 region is CASSQGTGGYYGYTF. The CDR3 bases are TGTGCCAGCAGCCAAGGGACAGGGGGCTACTATGGCTACACCTTC.

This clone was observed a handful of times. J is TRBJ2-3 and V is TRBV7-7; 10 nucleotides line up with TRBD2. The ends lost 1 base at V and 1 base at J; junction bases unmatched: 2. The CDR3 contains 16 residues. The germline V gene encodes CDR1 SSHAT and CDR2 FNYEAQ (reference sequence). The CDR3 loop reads CASSLGTSGGTDTQYF. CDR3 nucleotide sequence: TGTGCCAGCAGCTTAGGCACTAGCGGGGGCACAGATACGCAGTATTTT.

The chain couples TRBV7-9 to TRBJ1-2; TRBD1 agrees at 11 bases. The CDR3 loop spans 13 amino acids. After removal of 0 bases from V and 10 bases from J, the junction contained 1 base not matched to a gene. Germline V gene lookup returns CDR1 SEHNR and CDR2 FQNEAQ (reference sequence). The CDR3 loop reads CASSLAGQGDYTF. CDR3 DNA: TGTGCCAGCAGCTTAGCGGGACAGGGGGACTACACCTTC. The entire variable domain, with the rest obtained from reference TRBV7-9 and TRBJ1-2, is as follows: DTGVSQNPRHKITKRGQNVTFRCDPISEHNRLYWYRQTLGQGPEFLTYFQNEAQLEKSRLLSDRFSAERPKGSFSTLEIQRTEQGDSAMYLCASSLAGQGDYTFGSGTRLTVV.

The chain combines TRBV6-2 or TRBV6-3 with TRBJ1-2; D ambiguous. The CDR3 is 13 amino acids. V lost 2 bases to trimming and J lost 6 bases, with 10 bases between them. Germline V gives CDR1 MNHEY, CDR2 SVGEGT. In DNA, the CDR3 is TGTGCCAGCAGTTACACACACCGGGATGGCTACACCTTC. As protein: CASSYTHRDGYTF.

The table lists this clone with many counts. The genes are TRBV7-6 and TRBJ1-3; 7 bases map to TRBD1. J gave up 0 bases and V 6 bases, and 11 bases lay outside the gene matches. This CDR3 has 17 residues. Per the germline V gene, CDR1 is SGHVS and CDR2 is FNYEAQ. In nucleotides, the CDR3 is TGTGCCAGCAGTTTGCGCAAAACAGGGGTCTCTGGAAACACCATATATTTT. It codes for CASSLRKTGVSGNTIYF.

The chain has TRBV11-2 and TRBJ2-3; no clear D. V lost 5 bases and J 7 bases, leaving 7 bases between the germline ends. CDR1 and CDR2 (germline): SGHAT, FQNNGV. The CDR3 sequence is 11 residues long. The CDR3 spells CASSPGNTQYF. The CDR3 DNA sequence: TGTGCCAGCAGCCCCGGTAATACGCAGTATTTT.